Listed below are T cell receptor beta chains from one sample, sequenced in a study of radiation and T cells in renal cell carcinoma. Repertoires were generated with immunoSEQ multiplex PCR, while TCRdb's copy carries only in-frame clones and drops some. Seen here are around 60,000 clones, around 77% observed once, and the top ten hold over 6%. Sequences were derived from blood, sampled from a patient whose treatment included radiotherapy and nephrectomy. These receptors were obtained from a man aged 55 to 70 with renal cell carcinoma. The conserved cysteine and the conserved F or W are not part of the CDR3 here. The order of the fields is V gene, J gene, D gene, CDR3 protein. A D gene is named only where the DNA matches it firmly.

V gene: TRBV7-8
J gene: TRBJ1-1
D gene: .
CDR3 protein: ASSLDRNTEAF

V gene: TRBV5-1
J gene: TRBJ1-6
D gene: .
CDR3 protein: ASSRGGPESPLH

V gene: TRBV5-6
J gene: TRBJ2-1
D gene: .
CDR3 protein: ASSLAWGTLPNEQF

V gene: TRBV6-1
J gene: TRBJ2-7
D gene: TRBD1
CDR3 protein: ASVRAGGIYEQY

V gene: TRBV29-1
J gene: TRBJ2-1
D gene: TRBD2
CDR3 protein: SLTSGEGSIIEQF

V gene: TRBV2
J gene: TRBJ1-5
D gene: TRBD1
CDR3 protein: ASTAVTGGRGNQPQH

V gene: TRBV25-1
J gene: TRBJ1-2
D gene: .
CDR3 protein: ASSDSGNGYT

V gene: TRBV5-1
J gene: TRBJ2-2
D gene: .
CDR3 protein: ASSFTTGELF

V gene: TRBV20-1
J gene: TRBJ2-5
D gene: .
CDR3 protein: SAKHQETQY

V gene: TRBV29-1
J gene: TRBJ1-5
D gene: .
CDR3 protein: SVVQGKDQPQH

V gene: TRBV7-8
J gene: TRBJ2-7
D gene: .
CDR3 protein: ASSADNYEQY

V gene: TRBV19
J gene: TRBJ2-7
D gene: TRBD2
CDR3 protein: ASSPLAGVPYEQY

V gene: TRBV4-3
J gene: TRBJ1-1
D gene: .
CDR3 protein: ASSQDHMNTEAF

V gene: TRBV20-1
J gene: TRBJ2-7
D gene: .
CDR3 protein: SAGRAYEQY

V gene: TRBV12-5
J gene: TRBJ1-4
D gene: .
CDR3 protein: ASGLDRNEKLF

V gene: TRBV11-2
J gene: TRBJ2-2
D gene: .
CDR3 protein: ASSLRGRTGELF

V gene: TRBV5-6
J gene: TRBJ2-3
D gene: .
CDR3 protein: ASSWGLKLVNTDTQY

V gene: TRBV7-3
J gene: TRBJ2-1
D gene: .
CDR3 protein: ASSLGTSVAYNEQF

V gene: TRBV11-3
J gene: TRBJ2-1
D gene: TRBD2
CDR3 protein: ASSLAGGIYNEQF

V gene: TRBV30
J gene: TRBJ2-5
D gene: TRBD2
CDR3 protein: AWSYPGLRGGTQY

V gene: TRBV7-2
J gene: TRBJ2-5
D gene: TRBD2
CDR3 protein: ASSAGSSGGARETQY

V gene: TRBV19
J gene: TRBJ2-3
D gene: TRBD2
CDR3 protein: ASGLAGRADTQY

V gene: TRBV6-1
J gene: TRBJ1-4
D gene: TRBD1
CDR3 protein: ASSEEGQGLTVNEKLF

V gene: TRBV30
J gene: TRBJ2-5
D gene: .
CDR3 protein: AWTGLQETQY

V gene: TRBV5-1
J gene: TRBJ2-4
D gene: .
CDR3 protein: ASSSSRGDDIQY

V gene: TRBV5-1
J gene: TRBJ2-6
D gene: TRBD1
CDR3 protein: ASSADRTGSGANVLT

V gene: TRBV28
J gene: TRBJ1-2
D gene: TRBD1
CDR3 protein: ASILDREIPMT

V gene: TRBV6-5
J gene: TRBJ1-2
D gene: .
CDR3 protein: ASSYVGFYGYT

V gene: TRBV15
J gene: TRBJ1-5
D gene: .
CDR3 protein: ATSRDWQPQH

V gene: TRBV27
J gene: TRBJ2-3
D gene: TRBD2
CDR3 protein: ASSSTSASTDTQY

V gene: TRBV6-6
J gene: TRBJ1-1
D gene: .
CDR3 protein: ASSPGTEAF

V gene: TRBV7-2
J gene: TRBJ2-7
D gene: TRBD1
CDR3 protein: ASRLGTGSYEQY

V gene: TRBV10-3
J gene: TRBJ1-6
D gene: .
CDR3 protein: AISDGNLDPPLH

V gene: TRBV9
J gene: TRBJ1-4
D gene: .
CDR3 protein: ASSVRPGEKLF

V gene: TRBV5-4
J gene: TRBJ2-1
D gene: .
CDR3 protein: ASSFSSGISYNEQF

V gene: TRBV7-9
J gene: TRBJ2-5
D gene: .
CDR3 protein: ASSLGRGFETQY

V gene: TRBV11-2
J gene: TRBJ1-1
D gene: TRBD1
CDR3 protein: ASSSGYRGRETEAF

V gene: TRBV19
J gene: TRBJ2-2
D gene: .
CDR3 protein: ASSMGGGSTRELF

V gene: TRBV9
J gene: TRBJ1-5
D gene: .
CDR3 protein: ASSVAENQPQH

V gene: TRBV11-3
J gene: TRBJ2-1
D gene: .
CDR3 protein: ASSSLSGTGEQF

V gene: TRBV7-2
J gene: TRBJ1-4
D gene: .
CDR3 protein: ASSPSRAQEKLF

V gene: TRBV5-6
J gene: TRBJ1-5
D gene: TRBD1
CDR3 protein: ASSRTGRDQPQH

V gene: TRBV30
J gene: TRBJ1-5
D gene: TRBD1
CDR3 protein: AYSQGGNSNQPQH

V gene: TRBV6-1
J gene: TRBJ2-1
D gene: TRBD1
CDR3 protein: ASRGDSYNEQF

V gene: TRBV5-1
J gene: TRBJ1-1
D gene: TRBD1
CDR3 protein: ASSSLETGGHTEAF

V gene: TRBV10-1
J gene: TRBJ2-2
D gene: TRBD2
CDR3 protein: ASSPSGGASGELF

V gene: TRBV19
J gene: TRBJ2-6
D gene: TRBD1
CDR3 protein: ASSIVRGQGAPGANVLT

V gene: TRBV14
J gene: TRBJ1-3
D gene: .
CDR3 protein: ASSQDYEASGNTIY

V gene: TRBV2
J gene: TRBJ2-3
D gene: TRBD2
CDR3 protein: ASSVGIGTRSTDTQY

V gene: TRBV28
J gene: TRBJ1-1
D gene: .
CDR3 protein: ASSLRGYRNTEAF

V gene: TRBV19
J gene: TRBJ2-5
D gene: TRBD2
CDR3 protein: ASSIGTSGGTPIDTQY

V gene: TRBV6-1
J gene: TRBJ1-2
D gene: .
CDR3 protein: ASSEASGDGYT

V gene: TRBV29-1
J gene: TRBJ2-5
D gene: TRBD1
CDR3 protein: SVDDREETQY

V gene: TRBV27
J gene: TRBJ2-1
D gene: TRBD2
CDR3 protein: ASNILAGNSYNEQF

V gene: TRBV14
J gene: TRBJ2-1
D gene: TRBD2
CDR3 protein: ASSHLSRTSGRDEQF

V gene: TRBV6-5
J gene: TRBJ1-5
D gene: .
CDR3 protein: ASRLDSNQPQH

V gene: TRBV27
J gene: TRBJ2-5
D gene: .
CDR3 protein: ASSLQGETQY

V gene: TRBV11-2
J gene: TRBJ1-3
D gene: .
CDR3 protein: ASSPSYDSHSGNTIY

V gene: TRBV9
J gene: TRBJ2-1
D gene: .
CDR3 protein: ASSVGSYNEQF

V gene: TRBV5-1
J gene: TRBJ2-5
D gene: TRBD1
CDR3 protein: ASSLGSGGWETQY